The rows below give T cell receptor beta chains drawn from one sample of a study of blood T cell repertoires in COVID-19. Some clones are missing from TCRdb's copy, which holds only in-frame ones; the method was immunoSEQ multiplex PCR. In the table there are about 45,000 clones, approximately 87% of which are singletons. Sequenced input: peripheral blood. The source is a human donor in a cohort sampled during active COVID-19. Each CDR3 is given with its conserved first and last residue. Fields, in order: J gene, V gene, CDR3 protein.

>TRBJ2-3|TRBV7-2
CASSRDRNTDTQYF
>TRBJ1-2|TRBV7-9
CASSQGTGRDGYTF
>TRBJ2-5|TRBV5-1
CASSYLAGGNQETQYF
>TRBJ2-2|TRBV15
CATSRELAPGELFF
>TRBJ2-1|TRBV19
CASSRGTGPNEQFF
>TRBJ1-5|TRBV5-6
CASSLDGVSNQPQHF
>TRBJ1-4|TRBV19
CASKYGQSEKLFF
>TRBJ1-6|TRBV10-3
CAISGSPNSPLHF
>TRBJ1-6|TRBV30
CAWSPGTGGYSPLHF
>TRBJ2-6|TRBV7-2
CASSLAIRGSGANVLTF
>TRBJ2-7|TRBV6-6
CASAPTGGISYEQYF
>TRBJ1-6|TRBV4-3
CASSQDLEGATALHF
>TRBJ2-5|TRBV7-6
CASSRTSGTKETQYF
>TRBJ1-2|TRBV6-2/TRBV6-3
CASSRRRDRVYTF
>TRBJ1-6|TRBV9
CASSVAGAHSPLHF
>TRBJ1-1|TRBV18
CASSPLEWDGRGNTEAFF
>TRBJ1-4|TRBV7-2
CASSLRGQHNEKLFF
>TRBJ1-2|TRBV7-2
CASSQALDLANYGYTF
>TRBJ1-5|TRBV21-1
CASSKEAGLSNQPQHF
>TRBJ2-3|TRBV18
CASSPTTGLTDTQYF
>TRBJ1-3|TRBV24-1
CATSPTPFSSGNTIYF
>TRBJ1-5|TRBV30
CAWRDRGLGDQPQHF